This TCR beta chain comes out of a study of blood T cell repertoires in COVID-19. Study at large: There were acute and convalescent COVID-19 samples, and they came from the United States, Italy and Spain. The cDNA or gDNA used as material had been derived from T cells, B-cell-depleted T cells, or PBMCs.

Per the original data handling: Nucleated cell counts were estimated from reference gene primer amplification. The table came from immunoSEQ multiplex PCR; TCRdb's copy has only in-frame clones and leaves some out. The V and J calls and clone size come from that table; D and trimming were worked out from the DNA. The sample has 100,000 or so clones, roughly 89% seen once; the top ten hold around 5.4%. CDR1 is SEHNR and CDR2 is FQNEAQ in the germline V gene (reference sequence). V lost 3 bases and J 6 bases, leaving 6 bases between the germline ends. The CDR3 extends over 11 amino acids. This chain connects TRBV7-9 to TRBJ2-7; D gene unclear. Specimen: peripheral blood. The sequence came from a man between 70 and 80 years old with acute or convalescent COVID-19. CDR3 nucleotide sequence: TGTGCCAGCAGCTTTAACACCGAGCAGTACTTC. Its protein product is CASSFNTEQYF.